Sequencing of this T cell receptor beta chain was carried out in a study of PD-1 blockade in mismatch repair-deficient tumors. About the research overall: Patients had eleven to twelve mismatch repair-deficient cancer types and were previously treated and progressing.

Data came from immunoSEQ multiplex PCR; TCRdb stores just in-frame clones and leaves some out. The profile shows some 120,000 clones, more than 85% of them singletons. The TCR-sequenced patients were a few responders to pembrolizumab. About this clone: Antigen unknown.

Germline V gene sequence: CDR1 LNHNV, CDR2 YYDKDF (reference sequence). With V trimmed by 8 bases and J by 6 bases, 6 bases remained unmatched. This CDR3 is built from 15 residues. Overall study findings and caveats: Rapid post-treatment expansion, then contraction, generally preceding radiologic response, marked tumor-resident clones.

The sequence was collected from an adult with mismatch repair-deficient cancer. The chain couples TRBV15 to TRBJ2-1; TRBD2 matches at 14 bases. The sequencing here drew on peripheral blood, taken 44 weeks after starting pembrolizumab. The CDR3 nucleotides are TGTGCCACCTCTACCGGGACTAGCGGGAGCAATGAGCAGTTCTTC. This translates into CATSTGTSGSNEQFF.